These 24 T cell receptor beta chains came from one sample sequenced in a study of identical twins. TCRdb re-derived calls from the 5' RACE reads in MiXCR, one entry per CDR3 protein. Of a few hundred thousand distinct CDR3 sequences detected, roughly 9.7% appear once; the ten largest clones hold approximately 6.5%. The data also belong to a second study, concerning yellow fever vaccine responses in identical twins.

Sequenced sample: CD8+ T cells sorted from blood. The receptors come from a woman between 18 and 29 years old in good health.

This clonotype has only a few counts. The J gene is TRBJ1-5, the V gene TRBV3-1, with a weak D call TRBD1 (6 bases). CDR3 length: 14 amino acids. Per the germline V gene, CDR1 is LGHDT and CDR2 is YNNKEL (reference sequence). With 3 bases removed from V and 1 base from J, the gap between germline ends came to 7 bases. CDR3: CASSHGQSNQPQHF. The CDR3 nucleotides read TGTGCCAGCAGCCATGGACAGAGCAATCAGCCCCAGCATTTT.

This clonotype has at least ten counts. This chain links TRBV29-1 with TRBJ2-7; D tentatively fits TRBD1 or TRBD2 (5 bases each). Trimming took 0 bases from V and 0 from J, leaving 15 bases between them. This CDR3 contains 16 residues. The germline V gene encodes CDR1 SQVTM and CDR2 ANQGSEA. The CDR3 region is CSVEDPDGTNSYEQYF. In DNA form, the CDR3 reads TGCAGCGTTGAAGATCCTGACGGGACCAACTCCTACGAGCAGTACTTC.

V is TRBV10-1 and J is TRBJ2-7, with 8 bases aligning to TRBD1. The CDR3 has 14 residues. Trimming cost V 4 bases and J 2 bases; bases outside gene matches: 4. Germline values: CDR1 WNHNN, CDR2 SYGVQD (reference sequence). The CDR3 coding sequence is TGCGCCAGCAGTGTCGGGACAGGAACCTACGAGCAGTACTTC. It codes for CASSVGTGTYEQYF.

Many counts were recorded for this clonotype. The rearrangement links TRBV28 to TRBJ2-5, with 8 bases aligning to TRBD2. Germline CDR1 reads MDHEN; CDR2 reads SYDVKM. The V gene end was trimmed by 3 bases and the J gene end by 5 bases; junction bases not matched to a gene: 5. This CDR3 has 14 residues. CDR3 nucleotides: TGTGCCAGCAGTTTTCGGGGGGGCGTGGAGACCCAGTACTTC. Residues: CASSFRGGVETQYF.

This clonotype was observed at least ten times. The chain has TRBV28 and TRBJ2-7; 11 nucleotides agree with TRBD2. V lost 3 bases, J lost 3 bases, and 4 bases stayed unmatched. Germline lookup yields CDR1 MDHEN and CDR2 SYDVKM. The CDR3 consists of 15 residues. The CDR3 DNA follows: TGTGCCAGCAGTTTCGGACTAGCGGGTGACTACGAGCAGTACTTC. It codes for CASSFGLAGDYEQYF.

Concerning this clonotype itself: This may stem from a read error, because a much larger clone lies one nucleotide away. This chain uses TRBV3-1 with TRBJ2-7; D gene unclear. CDR3 length equals 15 residues. Germline CDR1 and CDR2: LGHDT and YNNKEL (reference sequence). The DNA for the CDR3 is TGTGCCACCAGCCAAGGGTTCCAGGTCCCATACGAGCAGTACTTC. Protein sequence: CATSQGFQVPYEQYF.

Ten or more counts support this clonotype. The CDR3 sequence is CSALDRGSNQPQHF. The CDR3 DNA reads TGCAGTGCTCTAGACAGGGGTAGCAATCAGCCCCAGCATTTT. The V call is TRBV20-1, the J call TRBJ1-5, with 8 bases fitting TRBD1. The CDR3 contains 14 residues. CDR1 and CDR2 (germline): DFQATT, SNEGSKA (reference sequence). The ends lost 5 bases at V and 0 bases at J; junction bases unmatched: 3.

This clonotype came up many times. The chain is built from TRBV12-3 or TRBV12-4 and TRBJ2-2; D perhaps matches TRBD1 (5 bases). V was shortened by 2 bases and J by 8 bases, with 9 bases between the two germline ends. This CDR3 comprises 13 residues. This CDR3 is CASSLPGWGELFF. CDR3 nucleotides: TGTGCCAGCAGTTTACCAGGGTGGGGGGAGCTGTTTTTT.

The V and J genes are TRBV7-6 and TRBJ2-7; D is uncertain. In germline, CDR1 is SGHVS, CDR2 FNYEAQ. CDR3 length equals 15 residues. Trimming stripped 5 bases from V and 3 bases from J, with 17 bases between. The CDR3 here is CASSALPDYFYEQYF. The DNA for the CDR3 is TGTGCCAGCAGCGCCTTGCCGGATTACTTCTACGAGCAGTACTTC.

The chain uses TRBV9 and TRBJ1-1; D is possibly TRBD1 (6 bases). This CDR3 contains 14 residues. Germline-derived CDR1 and CDR2 are SGDLS and YYNGEE. V shed 4 bases and J shed 1 base, with 11 bases lying between them. The CDR3 nucleotides are TGTGCCAGCAGCCCCACAGGGTCGAACACTGAAGCTTTCTTT. This translates into CASSPTGSNTEAFF.

This clonotype was counted many times. The V and J genes are TRBV7-3 and TRBJ2-5, with D possibly being TRBD2 (5 bases). CDR1 SGHTA and CDR2 FQGTGA come from the germline V gene. The CDR3 has 15 residues. V was clipped by 2 bases and J by 4 bases, with 14 bases between them. In DNA form, the CDR3 reads TGTGCCAGCAGCTTAGGTGGGAGAGCCGGAGAGACCCAGTACTTC. Its translation is CASSLGGRAGETQYF.

This clonotype was picked up many times. The chain joins TRBV12-3 or TRBV12-4 to TRBJ2-1, with no clear D. Trimming stripped 3 bases from V and 11 bases from J, with 5 bases between. This CDR3 comprises 10 residues. Here the CDR3 reads CASSFGQQFF. CDR3 sequence (DNA): TGTGCCAGCAGTTTCGGGCAGCAGTTCTTC.

This clonotype was counted between two and nine times. The chain combines TRBV11-2 with TRBJ1-2; 7 bases fit TRBD1. V gave up 5 bases and J gave up 0 bases; unmatched junction bases: 3. Germline CDR1 and CDR2: SGHAT and FQNNGV. The CDR3 totals 14 residues. The CDR3 protein is CASSLQGTNYGYTF. Here the CDR3 DNA reads TGTGCCAGCAGCCTACAGGGGACTAACTATGGCTACACCTTC. Complete variable domain (other parts from reference TRBV11-2 and TRBJ1-2): EAGVAQSPRYKIIEKRQSVAFWCNPISGHATLYWYQQILGQGPKLLIQFQNNGVVDDSQLPKDRFSAERLKGVDSTLKIQPAKLEDSAVYLCASSLQGTNYGYTFGSGTRLTVV.

J is TRBJ1-2 and V is TRBV7-3; 9 positions agree with TRBD1. Germline values: CDR1 SGHTA, CDR2 FQGTGA. This CDR3 contains 15 residues. J gave up 3 bases and V 5 bases, and 7 bases lay outside the gene matches. The CDR3 here is CASSPAGQGDYGYTF. CDR3 DNA sequence: TGTGCCAGCAGCCCCGCGGGACAGGGAGACTATGGCTACACCTTC.

The V and J genes are TRBV7-3 and TRBJ1-1; no definite D call. CDR1 and CDR2 from the germline V gene are SGHTA and FQGTGA. This CDR3 spans 15 amino acids. V gave up 5 bases and J gave up 0 bases, with 13 bases separating them. The DNA for the CDR3 is TGTGCCAGCAGCACCTCCACAGACTTGAACACTGAAGCTTTCTTT. It encodes CASSTSTDLNTEAFF.

This clonotype was recorded a few times. CDR3 in amino acids: CASRAPGANVLTF. CDR3 nucleotide sequence: TGTGCCAGCAGAGCCCCTGGGGCCAACGTCCTGACTTTC. The J gene is TRBJ2-6, the V gene TRBV7-3, with unresolved D. The CDR3 is 13 residues long. The germline V and J ends were trimmed by 6 bases and 2 bases, with 5 bases remaining between them. CDR1 is SGHTA and CDR2 is FQGTGA in the germline V gene.

This clonotype showed up many times. This chain uses TRBV27 with TRBJ1-1; D unresolved. CDR1 and CDR2 (germline): MNHEY, SMNVEV (reference sequence). The CDR3 consists of 13 residues. V was clipped by 8 bases and J by 1 base, with 11 bases between them. CDR3 protein: CASGYRENTEAFF. The CDR3 nucleotides are TGTGCCAGCGGATACCGGGAGAACACTGAAGCTTTCTTT.

This clonotype was found many times. The chain recombines TRBV12-3 or TRBV12-4 with TRBJ2-7; D may be TRBD1 (6 bases). Trimming shortened V by 3 bases and J by 2 bases, and 11 bases separated the two germline ends. CDR3 length: 14 residues. The CDR3 DNA reads TGTGCCAGCAGTTTTAAACAGGGAGCCTACGAGCAGTACTTC. This codes for CASSFKQGAYEQYF.

V gene TRBV7-9 combines with J gene TRBJ2-7; 7 nucleotides agree with TRBD1. V was clipped by 4 bases and J by 1 base; unmatched bases: 7. The CDR3 runs 15 residues. Germline CDR1 reads SEHNR; CDR2 reads FQNEAQ (reference sequence). The CDR3: CASSSRRGPSYEQYF. The CDR3 DNA follows: TGTGCCAGCAGCTCCCGAAGGGGGCCGTCCTACGAGCAGTACTTC.

This clonotype has a count of ten or more. The genes are TRBV29-1 and TRBJ2-7; 7 positions agree with TRBD1. Trimming at V came to 4 bases and at J to 4 bases, leaving 4 bases not matched to a gene. The V gene's germline CDR1 is SQVTM and CDR2 ANQGSEA. The CDR3 has 12 residues. The CDR3 DNA follows: TGCAGCGTTGGAGGGGGCGGTTACGAGCAGTACTTC. It yields the protein CSVGGGGYEQYF.

This clonotype was seen a few times. This chain connects TRBV28 to TRBJ2-7; TRBD2 agrees at 13 bases. Germline CDR1 and CDR2: MDHEN and SYDVKM. The trim removed 4 bases at V and 1 base at J, leaving 4 bases unmatched. The CDR3 length is 16 residues. The CDR3 nucleotides are TGTGCCAGCAGTTCCCGGACTAGCGGGAGTTCCTACGAGCAGTACTTC. This codes for CASSSRTSGSSYEQYF.

This chain connects TRBV20-1 to TRBJ2-1, with D possibly matching TRBD2 (6 bases). The CDR3 is made up of 13 amino acids. V was cut by 0 bases and J by 9 bases, with 12 bases left in between. Germline CDR1 DFQATT, CDR2 SNEGSKA (reference sequence). CDR3 sequence reads: CSARELASGEQFF. The CDR3 coding sequence is TGCAGTGCTAGAGAACTAGCCTCGGGTGAGCAGTTCTTC.

The sample holds many counts of this clonotype. The V and J genes are TRBV28 and TRBJ2-3; 10 bases are shared with TRBD2. The CDR3 consists of 16 residues. In germline, CDR1 is MDHEN, CDR2 SYDVKM. Trimming took 5 bases from V and 2 from J; bases not matched to a gene: 7. The CDR3 DNA sequence: TGTGCCAGCAGTCCTCGGGGACTAGCGATCACAGATACGCAGTATTTT. Translation: CASSPRGLAITDTQYF.

The rearrangement uses TRBV12-3 or TRBV12-4 and TRBJ2-5; D unresolved. CDR3 length: 12 amino acids. Trimming shortened V by 6 bases and J by 5 bases, and 10 bases separated the two germline ends. CDR3 region: CASRPSRETQYF. CDR3 nucleotide sequence: TGTGCCAGCAGACCTTCCCGGGAGACCCAGTACTTC.